Detailed here is one T cell receptor (beta chain). The entry originates in a study of technical replicates of blood from a handful of donors. Clones were sequenced by immunoSEQ multiplex PCR, and TCRdb holds only the in-frame ones, with some missing. The sample holds roughly 80,000 clones; about 88% are singletons and the top ten take approximately 0.42%. Input material: T cells isolated from PBMCs. The receptor comes from a human donor in good health.

The CDR3 coding sequence is TGCGCCAGCAGCTTGGATTGGGCTTTTAGCTCTGGAAACACCATATATTTT. This translates into CASSLDWAFSSGNTIYF. The chain couples TRBV5-1 to TRBJ1-3; D gene uncertain. The germline gives CDR1 SGHRS, CDR2 YFSETQ. This CDR3 region has 17 residues. V lost 0 bases and J 0 bases, leaving 13 bases between the germline ends.